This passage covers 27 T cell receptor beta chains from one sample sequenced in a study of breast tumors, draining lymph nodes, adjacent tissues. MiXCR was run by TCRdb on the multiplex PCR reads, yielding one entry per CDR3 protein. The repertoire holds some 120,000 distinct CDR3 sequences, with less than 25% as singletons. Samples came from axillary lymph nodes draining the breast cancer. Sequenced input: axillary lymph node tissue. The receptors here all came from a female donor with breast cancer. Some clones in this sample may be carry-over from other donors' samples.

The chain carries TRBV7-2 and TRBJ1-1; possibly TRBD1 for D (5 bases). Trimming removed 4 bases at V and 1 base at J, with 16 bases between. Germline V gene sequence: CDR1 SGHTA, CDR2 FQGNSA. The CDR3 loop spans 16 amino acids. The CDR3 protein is CASSSPSGVGNTEAFF. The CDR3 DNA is TGTGCCAGCAGCTCACCCTCGGGGGTCGGGAACACTGAAGCTTTCTTT. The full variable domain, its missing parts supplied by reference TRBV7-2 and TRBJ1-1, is GAGVSQSPSNKVTEKGKDVELRCDPISGHTALYWYRQSLGQGLEFLIYFQGNSAPDKSGLPSDRFSAERTGGSVSTLTIQRTQQEDSAVYLCASSSPSGVGNTEAFFGQGTRLTVV.

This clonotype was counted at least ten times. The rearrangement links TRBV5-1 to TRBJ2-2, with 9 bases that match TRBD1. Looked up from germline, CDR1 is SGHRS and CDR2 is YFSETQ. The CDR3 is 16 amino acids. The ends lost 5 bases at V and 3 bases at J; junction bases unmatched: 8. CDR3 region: CASSSAGTGYTGELFF. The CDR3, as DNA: TGCGCCAGCAGTTCCGCCGGGACAGGGTACACCGGGGAGCTGTTTTTT.

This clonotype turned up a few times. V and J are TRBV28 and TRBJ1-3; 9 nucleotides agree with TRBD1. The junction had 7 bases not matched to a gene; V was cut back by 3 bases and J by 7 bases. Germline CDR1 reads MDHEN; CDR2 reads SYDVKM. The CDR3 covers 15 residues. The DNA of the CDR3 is TGTGCCAGCAGTTTGGGGACAGGGAGTGGGAACACCATATATTTT. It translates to CASSLGTGSGNTIYF.

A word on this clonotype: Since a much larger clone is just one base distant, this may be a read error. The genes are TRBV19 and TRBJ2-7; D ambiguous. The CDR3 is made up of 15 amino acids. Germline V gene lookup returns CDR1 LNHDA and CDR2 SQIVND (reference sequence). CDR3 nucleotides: TGTGCCAGTAGTCCTTGGATGGCAAGCTCCTGCGAGCAGTACTTC. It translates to CASSPWMASSCEQYF.

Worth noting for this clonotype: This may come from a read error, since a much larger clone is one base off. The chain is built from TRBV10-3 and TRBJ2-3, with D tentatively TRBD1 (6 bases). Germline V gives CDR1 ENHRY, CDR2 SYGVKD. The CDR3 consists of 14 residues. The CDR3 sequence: CAISVVRGTDTRYF. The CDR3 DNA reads TGTGCCATCAGTGTCGTCAGGGGCACAGATACGCGGTATTTT.

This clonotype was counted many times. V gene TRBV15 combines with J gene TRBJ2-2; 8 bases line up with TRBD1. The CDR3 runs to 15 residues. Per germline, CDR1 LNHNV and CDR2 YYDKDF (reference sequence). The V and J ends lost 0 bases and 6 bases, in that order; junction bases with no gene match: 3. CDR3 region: CATSRDYRGSGELFF. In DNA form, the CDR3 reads TGTGCCACCAGCAGAGATTACAGGGGGTCCGGGGAGCTGTTTTTT.

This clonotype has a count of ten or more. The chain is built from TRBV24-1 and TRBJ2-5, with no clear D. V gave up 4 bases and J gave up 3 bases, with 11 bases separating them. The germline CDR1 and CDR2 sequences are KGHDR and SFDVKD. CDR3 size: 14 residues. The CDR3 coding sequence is TGTGCCACCAGTGACTTTGACGGAAAAGAGACCCAGTACTTC. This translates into CATSDFDGKETQYF.

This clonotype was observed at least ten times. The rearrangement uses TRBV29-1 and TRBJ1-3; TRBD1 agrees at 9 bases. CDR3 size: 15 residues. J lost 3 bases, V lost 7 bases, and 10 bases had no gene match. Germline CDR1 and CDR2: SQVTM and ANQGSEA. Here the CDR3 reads CSAGQGGVSGNTIYF. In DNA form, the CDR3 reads TGCAGCGCGGGACAGGGAGGCGTTAGTGGAAACACCATATATTTT.

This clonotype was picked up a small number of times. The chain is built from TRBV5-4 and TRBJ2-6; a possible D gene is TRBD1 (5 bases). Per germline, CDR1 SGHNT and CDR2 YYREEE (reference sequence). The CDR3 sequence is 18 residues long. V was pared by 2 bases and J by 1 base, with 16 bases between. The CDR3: CASSLLTAHLSGANVLTF. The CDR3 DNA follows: TGTGCCAGCAGCTTACTGACAGCTCACCTTTCTGGGGCCAACGTCCTGACTTTC.

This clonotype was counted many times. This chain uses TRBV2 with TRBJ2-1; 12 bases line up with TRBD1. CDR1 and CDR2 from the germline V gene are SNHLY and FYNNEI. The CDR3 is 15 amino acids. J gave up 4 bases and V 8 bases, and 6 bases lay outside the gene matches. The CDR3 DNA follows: TGTGCCAGCCCGCCGGGACAGGGGGCATACAATGAGCAGTTCTTC. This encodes CASPPGQGAYNEQFF.

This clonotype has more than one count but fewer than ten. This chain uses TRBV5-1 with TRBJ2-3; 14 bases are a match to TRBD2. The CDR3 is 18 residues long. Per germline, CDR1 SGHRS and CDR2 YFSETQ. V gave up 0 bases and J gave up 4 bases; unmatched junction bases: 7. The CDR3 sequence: CASSLEGTSGSGSDTQYF. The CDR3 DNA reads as TGCGCCAGCAGCTTGGAGGGGACTAGCGGGAGCGGGTCAGATACGCAGTATTTT.

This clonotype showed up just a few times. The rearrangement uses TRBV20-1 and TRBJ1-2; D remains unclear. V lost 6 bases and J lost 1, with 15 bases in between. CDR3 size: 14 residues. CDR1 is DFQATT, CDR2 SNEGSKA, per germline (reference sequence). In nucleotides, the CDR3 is TGCAGTGCCGCCCGCACGCCAAGTAACTATGGCTACACCTTC. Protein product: CSAARTPSNYGYTF.

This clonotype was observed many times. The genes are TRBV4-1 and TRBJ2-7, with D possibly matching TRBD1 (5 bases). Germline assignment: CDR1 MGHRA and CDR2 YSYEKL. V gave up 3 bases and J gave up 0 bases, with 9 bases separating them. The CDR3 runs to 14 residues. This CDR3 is CASSHAQDSYEQYF. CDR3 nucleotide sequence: TGCGCCAGCAGCCATGCACAGGACTCCTACGAGCAGTACTTC.

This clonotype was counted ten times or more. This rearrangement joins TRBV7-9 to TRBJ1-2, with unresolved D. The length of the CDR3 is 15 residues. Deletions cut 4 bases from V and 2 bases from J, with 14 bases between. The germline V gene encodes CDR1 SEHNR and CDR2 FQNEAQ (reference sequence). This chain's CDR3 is CASSSERVKNYGYTF. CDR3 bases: TGTGCCAGCAGCTCAGAACGGGTTAAGAACTATGGCTACACCTTC.

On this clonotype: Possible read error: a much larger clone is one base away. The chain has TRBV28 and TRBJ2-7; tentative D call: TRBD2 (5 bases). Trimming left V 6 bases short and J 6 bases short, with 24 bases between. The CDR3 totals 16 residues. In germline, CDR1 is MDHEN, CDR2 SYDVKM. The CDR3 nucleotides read TGTGCCAGCAGCCAGTCTTCGAGCGGCCCTGTGCGCGAGCAGTACTTC. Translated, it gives CASSQSSSGPVREQYF. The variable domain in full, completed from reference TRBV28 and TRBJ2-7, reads DVKVTQSSRYLVKRTGEKVFLECVQDMDHENMFWYRQDPGLGLRLIYFSYDVKMKEKGDIPEGYSVSREKKERFSLILESASTNQTSMYLCASSQSSSGPVREQYFGPGTRLTVT.

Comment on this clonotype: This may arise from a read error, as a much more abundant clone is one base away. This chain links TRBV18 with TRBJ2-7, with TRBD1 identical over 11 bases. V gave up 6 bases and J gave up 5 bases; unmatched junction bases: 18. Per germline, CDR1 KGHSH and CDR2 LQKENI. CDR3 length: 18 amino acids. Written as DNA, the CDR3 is TGTGCCAGCTCCGCAAGAATTCCGGGACAGGGGGAAACCCACGAGCAGTACTTC. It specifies CASSARIPGQGETHEQYF.

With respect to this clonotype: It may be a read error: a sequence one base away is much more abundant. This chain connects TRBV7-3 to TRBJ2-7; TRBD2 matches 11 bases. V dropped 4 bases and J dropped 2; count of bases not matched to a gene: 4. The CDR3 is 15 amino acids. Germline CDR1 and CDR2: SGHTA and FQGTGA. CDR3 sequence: CASSSYSGRAYEQYF. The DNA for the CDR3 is TGTGCCAGCAGCTCGTATAGCGGGAGGGCCTACGAGCAGTACTTC.

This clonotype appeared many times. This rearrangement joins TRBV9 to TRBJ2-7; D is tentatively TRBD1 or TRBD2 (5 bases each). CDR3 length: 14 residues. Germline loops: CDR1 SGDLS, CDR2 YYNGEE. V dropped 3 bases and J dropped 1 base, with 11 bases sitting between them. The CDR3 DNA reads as TGTGCCAGCAGCGGGGGGATTCAGTCCTACGAGCAGTACTTC. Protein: CASSGGIQSYEQYF.

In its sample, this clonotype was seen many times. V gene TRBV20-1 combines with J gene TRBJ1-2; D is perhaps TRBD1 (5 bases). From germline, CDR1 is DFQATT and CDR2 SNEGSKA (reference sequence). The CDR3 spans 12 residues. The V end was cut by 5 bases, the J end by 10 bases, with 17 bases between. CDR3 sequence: CSADGPGRAYTF. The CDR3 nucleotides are TGCAGTGCTGACGGACCGGGACGAGCCTACACCTTC.

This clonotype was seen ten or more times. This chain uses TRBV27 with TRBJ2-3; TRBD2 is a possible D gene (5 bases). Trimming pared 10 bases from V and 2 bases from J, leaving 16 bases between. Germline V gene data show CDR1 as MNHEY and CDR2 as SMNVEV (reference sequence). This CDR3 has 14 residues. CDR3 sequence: CATAGLPDTDTQYF. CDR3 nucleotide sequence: TGTGCCACCGCTGGACTTCCCGACACAGATACGCAGTATTTT.

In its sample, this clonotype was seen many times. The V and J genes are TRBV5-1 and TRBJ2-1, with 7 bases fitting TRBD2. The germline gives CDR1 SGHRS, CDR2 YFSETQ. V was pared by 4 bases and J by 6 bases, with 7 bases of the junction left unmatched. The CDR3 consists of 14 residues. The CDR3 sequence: CASSHPWGGNEQFF. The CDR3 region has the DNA TGCGCCAGCAGCCACCCGTGGGGGGGCAATGAGCAGTTCTTC.

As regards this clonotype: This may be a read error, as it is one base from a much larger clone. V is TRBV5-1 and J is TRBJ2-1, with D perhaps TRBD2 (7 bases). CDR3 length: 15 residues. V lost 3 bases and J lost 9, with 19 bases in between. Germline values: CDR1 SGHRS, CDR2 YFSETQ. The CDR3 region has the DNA TGCGCCAGCAGCTGGACTAGAGGGGGGAGGAGTGAGCAGTTCTTC. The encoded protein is CASSWTRGGRSEQFF. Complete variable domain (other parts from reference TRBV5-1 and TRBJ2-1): KAGVTQTPRYLIKTRGQQVTLSCSPISGHRSVSWYQQTPGQGLQFLFEYFSETQRNKGNFPGRFSGRQFSNSRSEMNVSTLELGDSALYLCASSWTRGGRSEQFFGPGTRLTVL.

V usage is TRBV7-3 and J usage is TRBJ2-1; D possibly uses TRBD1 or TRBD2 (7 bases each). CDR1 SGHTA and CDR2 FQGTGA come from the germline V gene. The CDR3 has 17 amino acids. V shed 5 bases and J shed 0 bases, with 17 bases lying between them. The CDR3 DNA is TGTGCCAGCAGCCCCCAGGGGGGGCTGACCTCCTACAATGAGCAGTTCTTC. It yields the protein CASSPQGGLTSYNEQFF.

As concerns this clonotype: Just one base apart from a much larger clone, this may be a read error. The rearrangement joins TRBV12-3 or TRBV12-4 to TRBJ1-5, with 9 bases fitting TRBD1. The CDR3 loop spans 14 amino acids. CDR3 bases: TGTGCCAGCAGTGGGACAGGGCCCAATCAGCCCCGGCATTTT. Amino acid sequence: CASSGTGPNQPRHF.

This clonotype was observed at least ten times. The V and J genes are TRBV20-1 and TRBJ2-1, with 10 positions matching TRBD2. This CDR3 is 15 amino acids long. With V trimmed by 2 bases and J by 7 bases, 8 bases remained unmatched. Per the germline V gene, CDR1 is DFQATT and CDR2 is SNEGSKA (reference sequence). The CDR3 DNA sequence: TGCAGTGCTAGACCTAGCGGGAGTGGGGGTAATGAGCAGTTCTTC. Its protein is CSARPSGSGGNEQFF.

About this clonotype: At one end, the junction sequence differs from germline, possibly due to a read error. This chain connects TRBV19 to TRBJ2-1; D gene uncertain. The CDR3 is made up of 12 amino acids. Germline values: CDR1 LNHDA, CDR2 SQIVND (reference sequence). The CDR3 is CASSIDANEQFF. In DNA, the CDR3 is TGTGCCAGTAGTATAGATGCCAATGAGCAGTTCTTT.

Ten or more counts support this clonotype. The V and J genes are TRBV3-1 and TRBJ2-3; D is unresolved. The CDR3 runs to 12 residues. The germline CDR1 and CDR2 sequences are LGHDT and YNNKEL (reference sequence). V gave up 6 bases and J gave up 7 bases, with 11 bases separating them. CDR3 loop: CASRSQTNTQYF. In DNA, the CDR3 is TGTGCCAGCAGATCTCAAACTAATACGCAGTATTTT.